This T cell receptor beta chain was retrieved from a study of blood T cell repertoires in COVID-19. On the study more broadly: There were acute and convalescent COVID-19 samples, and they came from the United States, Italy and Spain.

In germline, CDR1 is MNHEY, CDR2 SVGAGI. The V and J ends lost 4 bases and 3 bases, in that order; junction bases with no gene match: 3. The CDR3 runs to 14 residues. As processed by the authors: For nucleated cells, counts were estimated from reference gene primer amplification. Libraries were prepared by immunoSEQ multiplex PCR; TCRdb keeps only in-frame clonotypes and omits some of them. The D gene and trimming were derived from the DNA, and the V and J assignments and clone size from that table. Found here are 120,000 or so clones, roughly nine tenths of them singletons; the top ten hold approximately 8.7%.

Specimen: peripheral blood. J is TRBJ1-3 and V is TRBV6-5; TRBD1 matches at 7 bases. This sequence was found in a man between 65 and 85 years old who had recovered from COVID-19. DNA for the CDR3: TGTGCCAGCAGTTCCAGGGGGATTGGAAACACCATATATTTT. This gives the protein CASSSRGIGNTIYF.